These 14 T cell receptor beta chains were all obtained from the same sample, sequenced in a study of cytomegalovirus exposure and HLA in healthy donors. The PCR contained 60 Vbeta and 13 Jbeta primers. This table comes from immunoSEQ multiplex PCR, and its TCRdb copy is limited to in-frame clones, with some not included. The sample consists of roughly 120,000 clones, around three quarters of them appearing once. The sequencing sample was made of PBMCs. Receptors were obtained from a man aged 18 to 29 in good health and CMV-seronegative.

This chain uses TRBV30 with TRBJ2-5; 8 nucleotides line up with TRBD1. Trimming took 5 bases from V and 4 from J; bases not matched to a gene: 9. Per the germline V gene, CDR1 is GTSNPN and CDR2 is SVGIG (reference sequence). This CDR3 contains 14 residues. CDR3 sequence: CAWSSGGLGETQYF. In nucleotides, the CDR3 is TGTGCCTGGTCCTCAGGGGGCTTAGGAGAGACCCAGTACTTC.

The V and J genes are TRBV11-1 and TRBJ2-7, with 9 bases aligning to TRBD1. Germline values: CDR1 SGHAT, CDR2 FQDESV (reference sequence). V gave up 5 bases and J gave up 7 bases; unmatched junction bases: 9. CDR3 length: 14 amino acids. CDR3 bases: TGTGCCAGCAGCACGGGACAGGGTCTTGGAGAGCAGTACTTC. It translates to CASSTGQGLGEQYF. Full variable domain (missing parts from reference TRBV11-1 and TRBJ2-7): EAEVAQSPRYKITEKSQAVAFWCDPISGHATLYWYRQILGQGPELLVQFQDESVVDDSQLPKDRFSAERLKGVDSTLKIQPAELGDSAMYLCASSTGQGLGEQYFGPGTRLTVT.

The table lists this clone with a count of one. The chain's CDR3 is CASSETPDRSRGYTF. The CDR3 DNA reads TGCGCCAGCAGTGAAACCCCCGACAGGTCTCGGGGCTACACCTTC. The rearrangement uses TRBV10-1 and TRBJ1-2; possible D gene TRBD1, 6 bases. The germline V gene has CDR1 WNHNN and CDR2 SYGVQD (reference sequence). The CDR3 is 15 amino acids. V gave up 3 bases and J gave up 8 bases, with 19 bases separating them.

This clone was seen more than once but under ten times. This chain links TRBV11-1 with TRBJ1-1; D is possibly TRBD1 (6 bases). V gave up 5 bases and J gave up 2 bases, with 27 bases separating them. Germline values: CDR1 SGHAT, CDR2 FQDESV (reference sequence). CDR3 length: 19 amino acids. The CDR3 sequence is CASSPGVGTGLDLNTEAFF. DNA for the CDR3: TGTGCCAGCAGCCCCGGCGTAGGCACAGGGTTGGACCTAAACACTGAAGCTTTCTTT.

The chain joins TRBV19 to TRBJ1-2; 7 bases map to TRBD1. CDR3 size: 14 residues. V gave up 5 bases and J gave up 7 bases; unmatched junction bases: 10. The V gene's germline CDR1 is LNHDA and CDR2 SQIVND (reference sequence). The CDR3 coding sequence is TGTGCCAGTAGTCCGTTACAGGGGTACGGTGGCTACACCTTC. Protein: CASSPLQGYGGYTF.

The CDR3 nucleotides read TGTGCCTGGAGTCCGGGACACAATTGCGGCTACACCTTC. Protein: CAWSPGHNCGYTF. The J gene is TRBJ1-2, the V gene TRBV30; TRBD1 is a possible D gene (6 bases). The CDR3 covers 13 residues. CDR1 GTSNPN and CDR2 SVGIG come from the germline V gene (reference sequence). The V gene lost 2 bases and the J gene lost 8 bases, with 15 bases spanning the gap.

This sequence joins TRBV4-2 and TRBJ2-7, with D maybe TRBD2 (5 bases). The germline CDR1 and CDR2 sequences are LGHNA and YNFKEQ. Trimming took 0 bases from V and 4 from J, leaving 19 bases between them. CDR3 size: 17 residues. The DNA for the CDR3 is TGTGCCAGCAGCCAAGATATCAGTAGCGATACAATGTACGAGCAGTACTTC. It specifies CASSQDISSDTMYEQYF.

CDR3 amino acids: CASSLVVAAEKAGVWYNEQFF. In nucleotides, the CDR3 is TGTGCCAGCAGCCTGGTGGTTGCGGCAGAGAAAGCGGGAGTTTGGTACAATGAGCAGTTCTTC. The chain couples TRBV12-1 to TRBJ2-1; the D call in the table, TRBD2, was not verified against the DNA. TRBV12-1 is a pseudogene segment. The CDR3 is 21 amino acids.

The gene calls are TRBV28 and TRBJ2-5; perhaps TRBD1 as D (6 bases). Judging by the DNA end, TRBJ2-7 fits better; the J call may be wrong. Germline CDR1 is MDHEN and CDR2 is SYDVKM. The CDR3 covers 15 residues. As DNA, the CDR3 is TGTGCCAGCAGTTTATATGGGACACCTACCTACGAGCAGTACTTC. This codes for CASSLYGTPTYEQYF.

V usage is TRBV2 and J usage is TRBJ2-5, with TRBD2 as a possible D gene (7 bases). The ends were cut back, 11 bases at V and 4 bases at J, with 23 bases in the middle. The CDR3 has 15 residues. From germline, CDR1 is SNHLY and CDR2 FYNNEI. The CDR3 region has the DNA TGTGCCGGCGACACAGGGAGACTAGCAGGAGAGACCCAGTACTTC. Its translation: CAGDTGRLAGETQYF.

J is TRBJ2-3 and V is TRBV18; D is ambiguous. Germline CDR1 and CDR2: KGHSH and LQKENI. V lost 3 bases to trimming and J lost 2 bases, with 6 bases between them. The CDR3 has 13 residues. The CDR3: CASSPHTTDTQYF. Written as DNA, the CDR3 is TGTGCCAGCTCACCTCACACCACAGATACGCAGTATTTT.

CDR3 loop: CASSEATSGAYNEQFF. CDR3 sequence (DNA): TGCGCCAGCAGTGAGGCCACTAGCGGAGCCTACAATGAGCAGTTCTTC. The chain combines TRBV10-1 with TRBJ2-1; TRBD2 matches 8 bases. Losses at the gene ends were 2 bases for V and 2 bases for J; bases not matched to a gene: 5. CDR3 length equals 16 residues. Germline lookup yields CDR1 WNHNN and CDR2 SYGVQD (reference sequence).

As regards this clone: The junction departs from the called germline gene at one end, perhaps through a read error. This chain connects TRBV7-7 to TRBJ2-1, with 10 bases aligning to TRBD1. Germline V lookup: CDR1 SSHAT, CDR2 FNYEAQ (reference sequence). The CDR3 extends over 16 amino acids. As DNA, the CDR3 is TGTGCTAGCAGTCTCGCAGCCGGGACAGGGGTCAATGAGCAGTTCTTC. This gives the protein CASSLAAGTGVNEQFF. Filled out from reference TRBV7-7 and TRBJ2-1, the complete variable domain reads GAGVSQSPRYKVTKRGQDVTLRCDPISSHATLYWYQQALGQGPEFLTYFNYEAQPDKSGLPSDRFSAERPEGSISTLTIQRTEQRDSAMYRCASSLAAGTGVNEQFFGPGTRLTVL.

The CDR3 spells CAWSGTPGGPGGVDEQFF. Written as DNA, the CDR3 is TGTGCCTGGAGCGGGACACCCGGGGGGCCCGGCGGCGTCGATGAGCAGTTCTTC. The chain joins TRBV30 to TRBJ2-1, with a weak D call TRBD2 (7 bases). The CDR3 has 18 amino acids. V gave up 3 bases and J gave up 8 bases, with 29 bases separating them. The germline V gene has CDR1 GTSNPN and CDR2 SVGIG (reference sequence).